This T cell receptor (beta chain) was documented in a study of T cell responses to AZD1222 COVID-19 vaccine. Produced via immunoSEQ multiplex PCR; TCRdb's table is partial and in-frame only. The sample lists 80,000 to 130,000 clones; 85% to 90% were seen once. Overall study findings and caveats: With dominance at 160-218 and 743-854, vaccine-associated CD4 TCRs spanned spike. Seropositive at baseline were only a handful of AZD1222 recipients. Spike-specific TCR breadth and depth were elevated following two AZD1222 doses. Donors skewed white British and female; clonal diversity was possibly underestimated.

V dropped 3 bases and J dropped 1 base, with 10 bases sitting between them. CDR3 size: 15 residues. From germline, CDR1 is LGHNA and CDR2 YNFKEQ. With respect to this clone: Its antigen remains unidentified.

This clonotype originated in an adult in good health. This material consisted of peripheral blood, taken on day 0 of AZD1222 vaccination. The chain has TRBV4-2 and TRBJ2-4, with D hard to call. The CDR3 sequence is CASSQVTGAKNIQYF. The CDR3 bases are TGTGCCAGCAGCCAGGTGACTGGGGCCAAAAACATTCAGTACTTC.